A single sample is the source of the 30 T cell receptor beta chains below, sequenced in a study of cytomegalovirus exposure and HLA in healthy donors. Repertoires were generated with immunoSEQ multiplex PCR, while TCRdb's copy carries only in-frame clones and drops some. Of a few hundred thousand clones listed, around 80% are singletons. The specimen was PBMCs. The receptors originated from a woman in her thirties in good health and CMV-seropositive.

The chain combines TRBV27 with TRBJ1-4; D unresolved. Germline values: CDR1 MNHEY, CDR2 SMNVEV (reference sequence). This CDR3 spans 15 amino acids. Trimming took 4 bases from V and 0 from J, leaving 9 bases between them. CDR3 loop: CASSSEGATNEKLFF. CDR3 bases: TGTGCCAGCAGTTCCGAAGGCGCAACTAATGAAAAACTGTTTTTT.

The rearrangement links TRBV6-1 to TRBJ2-2, with D possibly TRBD1 on 6 matching bases. Germline V gene lookup returns CDR1 MNHNS and CDR2 SASEGT. V gave up 2 bases and J gave up 7 bases, with 14 bases separating them. CDR3 length: 15 amino acids. CDR3 sequence: CASSEHRVRNGELFF. The CDR3 DNA follows: TGTGCCAGCAGTGAACACAGGGTACGGAACGGGGAGCTGTTTTTT.

The rearrangement uses TRBV11-2 and TRBJ2-5; 7 bases line up with TRBD1. The J segment lost 3 bases and the V segment lost 3 bases, leaving 1 base of the junction unmatched. The CDR3 has 13 residues. CDR1 and CDR2 from the germline V gene are SGHAT and FQNNGV. The CDR3 here is CASSFGTEETQYF. CDR3 DNA sequence: TGTGCCAGCAGCTTTGGGACAGAAGAGACCCAGTACTTC.

V is TRBV6-5 and J is TRBJ2-1; a weak D match, TRBD1 (6 bases). Trimming pared 10 bases from V and 6 bases from J, leaving 22 bases between. This CDR3 is 15 amino acids long. Germline assignment: CDR1 MNHEY and CDR2 SVGAGI. The chain's CDR3 is CATSRGGPLGNEQFF. CDR3 sequence (DNA): TGTGCCACCTCCAGAGGGGGACCTCTGGGCAATGAGCAGTTCTTC.

This rearrangement joins TRBV29-1 to TRBJ2-1; D might be TRBD1 or TRBD2, each matching 6 bases. CDR3 length equals 12 residues. V shed 6 bases and J shed 4 bases, with 10 bases lying between them. Germline assignment: CDR1 SQVTM and CDR2 ANQGSEA. Here the CDR3 DNA reads TGCAGCGTGGGGGGCCTTTACAATGAGCAGTTCTTC. Protein sequence: CSVGGLYNEQFF.

V usage is TRBV6-4 and J usage is TRBJ1-1, with D perhaps matching TRBD1 (5 bases). The CDR3 is made up of 15 amino acids. The V end was cut by 0 bases, the J end by 4 bases, with 12 bases between. Germline V gene data show CDR1 as MRHNA and CDR2 as SNTAGT. The CDR3 loop reads CASSDSSSGATEAFF. CDR3 in DNA: TGTGCCAGCAGTGACTCGAGCTCCGGGGCCACTGAAGCTTTCTTT.

The rearrangement links TRBV14 to TRBJ1-2, with a possible D match to TRBD1 (5 bases). There are 15 residues in the CDR3. Trimming removed 4 bases from V and 4 bases from J, with 16 bases in between. Germline V CDR1 and CDR2: SGHDN, FVKESK. The CDR3 sequence: CASSPPGQGTYGYTF. DNA of the CDR3: TGTGCCAGCAGCCCTCCCGGTCAGGGCACCTATGGCTACACCTTC.

This chain links TRBV6-5 with TRBJ1-5, with D perhaps TRBD1 (6 bases). CDR3 length: 15 residues. V was trimmed by 6 bases and J by 0 bases, leaving 12 bases between them. Germline V gene lookup returns CDR1 MNHEY and CDR2 SVGAGI. This CDR3 reads CASRLGQNSNQPQHF. Here the CDR3 DNA reads TGTGCCAGCAGACTCGGACAGAATAGCAATCAGCCCCAGCATTTT.

A single count supports this clone. The rearrangement uses TRBV6-1 and TRBJ2-1; D not resolved. This CDR3 is 13 amino acids long. With 6 bases removed from V and 3 bases from J, the gap between germline ends came to 9 bases. The V gene's germline CDR1 is MNHNS and CDR2 SASEGT. The CDR3 DNA follows: TGTGCCAGCAGCCTAAGGGACTACAATGAGCAGTTCTTC. Its translation is CASSLRDYNEQFF.

This clone was found a few times. This chain joins TRBV18 and TRBJ2-2, with D maybe TRBD2 (5 bases). Germline V CDR1 and CDR2: KGHSH, LQKENI. This CDR3 is 14 amino acids long. V dropped 1 base and J dropped 7 bases, with 10 bases sitting between them. CDR3 amino acids: CASSPREGGGELFF. The CDR3 DNA reads as TGTGCCAGCTCACCACGAGAGGGTGGCGGGGAGCTGTTTTTT.

The chain uses TRBV12-5 and TRBJ1-2; D possibly corresponds to TRBD1 (5 bases). Between the trimmed V and J ends, which lost 5 bases and 4 bases, there was a span of 17 bases. CDR1 is LGHNT, CDR2 FRNRAP, per germline. The CDR3 covers 15 residues. DNA for the CDR3: TGTGCTAGTGGTAGGGGTGGGGTATTCGGCTATGGCTACACCTTC. Translating gives CASGRGGVFGYGYTF.

The V gene is TRBV15, the J gene TRBJ1-5; D gene uncertain. Per the germline V gene, CDR1 is LNHNV and CDR2 is YYDKDF (reference sequence). Between the trimmed V and J ends, which lost 5 bases and 4 bases, there was a span of 6 bases. The CDR3 has 12 amino acids. CDR3 DNA sequence: TGTGCCACCAGCGGAAGTAATCAGCCCCAGCATTTT. Protein: CATSGSNQPQHF.

The V gene is TRBV7-9, the J gene TRBJ1-2; TRBD1 aligns across 10 bases. The CDR3 is 15 amino acids. Trimming at V came to 6 bases and at J to 2 bases, leaving 6 bases not matched to a gene. Germline V gives CDR1 SEHNR, CDR2 FQNEAQ (reference sequence). The CDR3 spells CASSPGQGPNYGYTF. The CDR3 nucleotides read TGTGCCAGCAGTCCGGGACAGGGGCCCAACTATGGCTACACCTTC.

The gene calls are TRBV29-1 and TRBJ2-1; 7 positions match TRBD2. The V gene's germline CDR1 is SQVTM and CDR2 ANQGSEA. The CDR3 has 12 amino acids. With V trimmed by 7 bases and J by 8 bases, 8 bases remained unmatched. The CDR3 sequence: CSASGGSDEQFF. DNA of the CDR3: TGCAGCGCCAGCGGCGGGAGTGATGAGCAGTTCTTC.

The chain has TRBV27 and TRBJ2-2; TRBD2 aligns across 9 bases. This CDR3 has 16 amino acids. Germline V gene data show CDR1 as MNHEY and CDR2 as SMNVEV (reference sequence). Losses at the gene ends were 4 bases for V and 7 bases for J; bases not matched to a gene: 10. The CDR3: CASSSLSSGKGGELFF. For the CDR3, the DNA is TGTGCCAGCAGTTCATTATCTAGCGGGAAGGGCGGGGAGCTGTTTTTT.

This clone is a singleton in its sample. The chain carries TRBV27 and TRBJ2-2, with TRBD1 matching 10 bases. Germline V gives CDR1 MNHEY, CDR2 SMNVEV (reference sequence). Germline trimming cut 5 bases from V and 4 bases from J; bases unmatched to any gene: 7. The CDR3 contains 16 residues. The CDR3 here is CASSLPRTGGTGELFF. In DNA, the CDR3 is TGTGCCAGCAGTCTCCCGCGGACAGGGGGCACCGGGGAGCTGTTTTTT.

V gene TRBV5-6 combines with J gene TRBJ2-7, with D hard to call. This CDR3 region has 15 residues. Looked up from germline, CDR1 is SGHDT and CDR2 is YYEEEE. Trimming removed 3 bases from V and 3 bases from J, with 16 bases in between. CDR3: CASSYAGPKDYEQYF. For the CDR3, the DNA is TGTGCCAGCAGCTACGCCGGACCGAAAGACTACGAGCAGTACTTC.

The chain has TRBV2 and TRBJ2-1; a weak D match, TRBD2 (6 bases). Per the germline V gene, CDR1 is SNHLY and CDR2 is FYNNEI. This CDR3 has 15 amino acids. The V gene lost 1 base and the J gene lost 8 bases, with 15 bases spanning the gap. CDR3 sequence: CASSEGLGSMDEQFF. CDR3 DNA sequence: TGTGCCAGCAGTGAAGGTCTCGGGAGTATGGATGAGCAGTTCTTC.

The rearrangement uses TRBV11-2 and TRBJ2-5, with D unclear. V was trimmed by 0 bases and J by 2 bases, leaving 10 bases between them. This CDR3 is 15 amino acids long. Germline-derived CDR1 and CDR2 are SGHAT and FQNNGV. The CDR3, as DNA: TGTGCCAGCAGCTTAGATCCGCTCCTGCAAGAGACCCAGTACTTC. This sequence encodes CASSLDPLLQETQYF.

The chain recombines TRBV30 with TRBJ2-1; 8 bases are shared with TRBD2. The germline gives CDR1 GTSNPN, CDR2 SVGIG (reference sequence). Germline trimming cut 2 bases from V and 9 bases from J; bases unmatched to any gene: 6. The CDR3 covers 13 residues. CDR3 protein: CAWSSLLAGEQFF. As DNA, the CDR3 is TGTGCCTGGAGTTCCCTTCTAGCGGGTGAGCAGTTCTTC.

Of note for this clone: Other DNA sequences of this sample code for an identical CDR3. The chain employs TRBV5-1 and TRBJ1-2, with D perhaps TRBD1 (5 bases). The CDR3 is 14 amino acids. V shed 2 bases and J shed 1 base, with 9 bases lying between them. Germline CDR1 reads SGHRS; CDR2 reads YFSETQ. CDR3 in DNA: TGCGCCAGCAGCTTAGGGACGGGTAACTATGGCTACACCTTC. This codes for CASSLGTGNYGYTF.

This rearrangement joins TRBV25-1 to TRBJ1-1; D possibly corresponds to TRBD1 (6 bases). The germline V gene has CDR1 MGHDK and CDR2 SYGVNS. V lost 3 bases and J 2 bases, leaving 13 bases between the germline ends. This CDR3 spans 15 amino acids. This chain's CDR3 is CASSELGRGNTEAFF. Written as DNA, the CDR3 is TGTGCCAGCAGTGAGTTAGGCAGGGGAAACACTGAAGCTTTCTTT. The full variable domain, with the rest looked up from reference TRBV25-1 and TRBJ1-1, is EADIYQTPRYLVIGTGKKITLECSQTMGHDKMYWYQQDPGMELHLIHYSYGVNSTEKGDLSSESTVSRIRTEHFPLTLESARPSHTSQYLCASSELGRGNTEAFFGQGTRLTVV.

The chain links TRBV27 to TRBJ2-7; no firm D call. The CDR3 spans 13 residues. V was shortened by 6 bases and J by 3 bases, with 12 bases between the two germline ends. Germline V gene sequence: CDR1 MNHEY, CDR2 SMNVEV (reference sequence). CDR3 DNA: TGTGCCAGCAGCCTACTTCCATTCTACGAGCAGTACTTC. Its translation: CASSLLPFYEQYF.

V usage is TRBV27 and J usage is TRBJ2-7; D might be TRBD1 (5 bases). The CDR3 is 13 residues long. Germline V gene data show CDR1 as MNHEY and CDR2 as SMNVEV (reference sequence). V lost 2 bases and J lost 5, with 10 bases in between. In DNA form, the CDR3 reads TGTGCCAGCAGTTTACAGGGAAGCAACGAGCAGTACTTC. As protein: CASSLQGSNEQYF.

The count of this clone is one. The chain links TRBV27 to TRBJ2-5; 7 nucleotides line up with TRBD1. Per the germline V gene, CDR1 is MNHEY and CDR2 is SMNVEV (reference sequence). The length of the CDR3 is 15 residues. Unmatched junction bases numbered 4, after V lost 3 bases and J lost 0 bases. CDR3 sequence (DNA): TGTGCCAGCAGTTTGATCAGGGGGTACCAAGAGACCCAGTACTTC. This gives the protein CASSLIRGYQETQYF.

V usage is TRBV2 and J usage is TRBJ1-1; possible D gene TRBD1, 5 bases. This CDR3 comprises 14 residues. Trimming cost V 5 bases and J 0 bases, with 10 bases left between them. The V gene's germline CDR1 is SNHLY and CDR2 FYNNEI. The CDR3 loop is CASSWDEVNTEAFF. The CDR3 DNA sequence: TGTGCCAGCAGTTGGGACGAAGTGAACACTGAAGCTTTCTTT.

The chain has TRBV4-3 and TRBJ2-3; D gene uncertain. The CDR3 is 16 amino acids. V lost 0 bases to trimming and J lost 1 base, with 11 bases between them. Germline V gives CDR1 LGHNA, CDR2 YSLEER. CDR3 DNA: TGCGCCAGCAGCCAAGAGCCCCTACGCCGCACAGATACGCAGTATTTT. This translates into CASSQEPLRRTDTQYF.

CDR3 loop: CASSVGGRGPGNTIYF. The CDR3 DNA sequence: TGTGCCAGCAGCGTAGGAGGCAGGGGGCCTGGAAACACCATATATTTT. The rearrangement links TRBV9 to TRBJ1-3; TRBD1 agrees at 8 bases. With V trimmed by 0 bases and J by 2 bases, 4 bases remained unmatched. The CDR3 spans 16 residues. Looked up from germline, CDR1 is SGDLS and CDR2 is YYNGEE.

This clone was recorded a few times. The gene calls are TRBV6-5 and TRBJ2-5, with TRBD1 matching 7 bases. The junction had 3 bases not matched to a gene; V was cut back by 5 bases and J by 3 bases. Looked up from germline, CDR1 is MNHEY and CDR2 is SVGAGI. CDR3 length: 13 amino acids. In nucleotides, the CDR3 is TGTGCCAGCAGTCCCGGGACAGAAGAGACCCAGTACTTC. This sequence encodes CASSPGTEETQYF.

The V and J genes are TRBV10-3 and TRBJ1-3; tentatively, D is TRBD1 (6 bases). The CDR3 spans 17 residues. V dropped 4 bases and J dropped 0 bases, with 16 bases sitting between them. Germline V gene lookup returns CDR1 ENHRY and CDR2 SYGVKD. CDR3 in amino acids: CAISVRPGASSGNTIYF. In DNA form, the CDR3 reads TGTGCCATCAGTGTCCGGCCAGGGGCGAGCTCTGGAAACACCATATATTTT.